The next 24 T cell receptor beta chains were all read from a single sample in a study of tissue T cells after allogeneic stem cell transplantation. Noted time point: mouse harvest day 7 after allogeneic transplant. Each mouse received 10^7 T-cell-depleted marrow cells plus 10^6 splenic CD5+ T cells by tail vein. The protocol was immunoSEQ multiplex PCR, while the TCRdb copy is restricted to in-frame clones and leaves out a portion. The table records thousands of clones, about 50% of them present only once. Sequencing input: gut tissue. The receptors were gathered from a female BALB/c mouse given C57BL/6 T cells with graft-versus-host disease after an allogeneic hematopoietic cell transplant.

Comments on this clone: Gene names and germline match the mouse. Read coverage stops 1 residue before the CDR3 terminus; the germline J gene supplies the remainder. The chain joins TRBV12-1 to TRBJ2-4; TRBD1 agrees at 11 bases. Per the germline V gene, CDR1 is SGHSN and CDR2 is HYEKVE. Germline trimming cut 3 bases from V and 6 bases from J; bases unmatched to any gene: 4. The CDR3 is 14 amino acids. CDR3 DNA (partial): TGTGCCAGCTCTTGGGACAGGGGGGAGAACACCTTGTAC. Translating gives CASSWDRGENTLY. The entire CDR3 is CASSWDRGENTLYF. Based on the CDR3 plus reference TRBV12-1 and TRBJ2-4, the full variable domain is DSGVVQSPRHIIKEKGGRSVLTCIPISGHSNVVWYQQTLGKELKFLIQHYEKVERDKGFLPSRFSVQQFDDYHSEMNMSALELEDSAMYFCASSWDRGENTLYFGAGTRLSVL.

Turning to this clone: The genes are named according to mouse. The observed sequence ends 1 residue before the CDR3 terminus, with the missing tail filled in from the germline J gene. The V call is TRBV15, the J call TRBJ1-2; D perhaps matches TRBD1 (6 bases). Germline V CDR1 and CDR2: SGHND, FRSKSL. V was pared by 2 bases and J by 3 bases, with 10 bases between. The CDR3 is made up of 14 amino acids. This CDR3 is CASSLFRGDSDYTF. CDR3 bases read: TGTGCCAGCAGTTTATTCAGGGGTGACTCCGACTACACC.

Of note for this clone: Gene names follow the mouse nomenclature. The CDR3 end lies 1 residue beyond the end of the read and is filled in from the germline J gene. This chain connects TRBV12-1 to TRBJ1-4, with TRBD1 as a possible D gene (6 bases). Germline CDR1 and CDR2: SGHSN and HYEKVE. Trimming removed 1 base from V and 2 bases from J, with 7 bases in between. The CDR3 loop spans 14 amino acids. The sequenced CDR3 bases are TGTGCCAGCTCTCTGCAGGGGTCCAACGAAAGATTATTT. Protein: CASSLQGSNERLF. The whole CDR3 sequence reads CASSLQGSNERLFF.

As for this clone: Mouse gene names apply. The read comes to an end 1 residue before the CDR3 does, leaving the germline J gene to fill in the end. This chain connects TRBV13-2 to TRBJ2-1, with D tentatively TRBD2 (5 bases). The germline V and J ends were trimmed by 3 bases and 0 bases, with 10 bases remaining between them. Germline CDR1 NNHNN, CDR2 SYGAGS (reference sequence). The CDR3 extends over 15 amino acids. The CDR3 loop reads CASGGPWDNYAEQFF. The sequenced part of the CDR3 DNA is TGTGCCAGCGGTGGGCCCTGGGATAACTATGCTGAGCAGTTC.

Notes on this clone: The gene names given are mouse names. Read coverage stops 1 residue before the CDR3 terminus; the germline J gene supplies the remainder. The V gene is TRBV23, the J gene TRBJ2-4; TRBD2, the table's D call, lacks a check against the DNA. The CDR3 runs 15 residues. In germline, CDR1 is KGHTA, CDR2 FQNQQP. Incomplete CDR3 DNA: TGCTCCAGCAGTCAATCTTGGGGGAGTCAAAACACCTTGTAC. This codes for CSSSQSWGSQNTLY. In full, the CDR3 reads CSSSQSWGSQNTLYF.

With respect to this clone: The genes and germline here are from mouse. The sequence runs out 1 residue before the end of the CDR3; the remainder is reconstructed from the germline J gene. V and J are TRBV26 and TRBJ1-6; D is undetermined. TRBJ1-6 is an ORF, with its function uncertain. CDR3 size: 14 residues. The germline CDR1 and CDR2 sequences are KGHPV and FQNQEV (reference sequence). The V and J ends lost 8 bases and 0 bases respectively, with 8 bases between them. CDR3 loop: CASSTNSYNSPLYF. CDR3 DNA, as far as it was read: TGTGCCAGCTCGACAAATTCCTATAATTCGCCCCTCTAC.

With regard to this clone: Each gene name is a mouse one. The CDR3 goes on 1 residue after the read ends, and that part is filled in from the germline J gene. This chain links TRBV26 with TRBJ1-1; 7 nucleotides agree with TRBD1. The ends lost 2 bases at V and 0 bases at J; junction bases unmatched: 3. This CDR3 is 15 amino acids long. Germline V gene data show CDR1 as KGHPV and CDR2 as FQNQEV (reference sequence). The CDR3 DNA, read in part, is TGTGCCAGCAGTCTGAGTGGGACAGCAAACACAGAAGTCTTC. It is translated as CASSLSGTANTEVF. The complete CDR3 reads CASSLSGTANTEVFF.

About this clone itself: Gene names refer to mouse genes. The CDR3 DNA, read in part, is TGTGCCAGCAGCTGGGACTGGAGCCAAGACACCCAGTAC. Amino acids: CASSWDWSQDTQY. The whole CDR3 is CASSWDWSQDTQYF. This chain connects TRBV2 to TRBJ2-5, with 8 bases lining up with TRBD2. The CDR3 end lies 1 residue beyond the end of the read and is filled in from the germline J gene. Looked up from germline, CDR1 is LGHNA and CDR2 is YSYQKL. This CDR3 is built from 14 residues. Trimming cost V 5 bases and J 2 bases; bases outside gene matches: 3.

Points on this clone: The listed genes are named as in mouse. The read stops 1 residue short of the end of the CDR3; the missing end is completed from the germline J gene. The chain couples TRBV13-1 to TRBJ2-1; maybe TRBD1 (5 bases). V dropped 2 bases and J dropped 3 bases, with 9 bases sitting between them. This CDR3 has 14 amino acids. Per the germline V gene, CDR1 is NSHNY and CDR2 is SYGAGN. Incomplete CDR3 DNA: TGTGCCAGCAGTGAGGGGAGGGGCTATGCTGAGCAGTTC. It is translated as CASSEGRGYAEQF. The whole CDR3 reads CASSEGRGYAEQFF.

Worth noting for this clone: Genes and germline come from the mouse. The read halts 1 residue ahead of the CDR3 end, with the missing end drawn from the germline J gene. The chain uses TRBV3 and TRBJ1-2; tentatively, D is TRBD1 (5 bases). V was shortened by 1 base and J by 2 bases, with 8 bases between the two germline ends. The CDR3 has 14 residues. The germline V gene encodes CDR1 SNHLY and CDR2 FYNGKV (reference sequence). The sequenced CDR3 bases are TGTGCCAGCAGCTTAGAGGGACGCAACTCCGACTACACC. Its translation: CASSLEGRNSDYT. The whole CDR3 protein is CASSLEGRNSDYTF.

In this sample, this clone turned up once. Gene names and germline refer to mouse. The CDR3 end is not reached by the read, which stops 1 residue before it; the germline J gene fills it in. The rearrangement links TRBV12-1 to TRBJ2-4; 13 bases map to TRBD2. Germline assignment: CDR1 SGHSN and CDR2 HYEKVE. The CDR3 spans 16 residues. Trimming cost V 1 base and J 5 bases; bases outside gene matches: 5. Incomplete CDR3 DNA: TGTGCCAGCTCTCTGGACTGGGGGGGCGCGAGAAACACCTTGTAC. Its translation is CASSLDWGGARNTLY. The whole CDR3 sequence is CASSLDWGGARNTLYF. Looking up the rest from reference TRBV12-1 and TRBJ2-4 gives the full variable domain: DSGVVQSPRHIIKEKGGRSVLTCIPISGHSNVVWYQQTLGKELKFLIQHYEKVERDKGFLPSRFSVQQFDDYHSEMNMSALELEDSAMYFCASSLDWGGARNTLYFGAGTRLSVL.

In the case of this clone: Each gene name is a mouse one. With the read ending 1 residue before the CDR3 end, the germline J gene is used to fill in that end. This sequence joins TRBV26 and TRBJ1-3; D is perhaps TRBD1 (5 bases). The CDR3 is 14 residues long. CDR1 KGHPV and CDR2 FQNQEV come from the germline V gene (reference sequence). V lost 2 bases, J lost 0 bases, and 5 bases lay in between. CDR3 DNA, as far as it was read: TGTGCCAGCAGTCTGACAGGTTCTGGAAATACGCTCTAT. It is translated as CASSLTGSGNTLY. From start to end, the CDR3 is CASSLTGSGNTLYF.

To note about this clone: The gene names given are mouse names. The read halts 1 residue ahead of the CDR3 end, with the missing end drawn from the germline J gene. The rearrangement links TRBV13-3 to TRBJ1-5; D call uncertain. The V and J ends lost 2 bases and 4 bases respectively, with 4 bases between them. The germline V gene encodes CDR1 NNHDY and CDR2 SYVADS. The CDR3 consists of 12 residues. Partial CDR3 DNA: TGTGCCAGCAGTGAAAGAAACCAGGCTCCGCTT. Its protein is CASSERNQAPL. The whole CDR3 region reads CASSERNQAPLF.

This clone was recorded a few times. Each gene name is a mouse one. The observed sequence ends 1 residue before the CDR3 terminus, with the missing tail filled in from the germline J gene. The genes are TRBV12-1 and TRBJ2-1; no firm D call. Trimming pared 2 bases from V and 3 bases from J, leaving 4 bases between. Germline loops: CDR1 SGHSN, CDR2 HYEKVE. The CDR3 length is 12 residues. The chain's CDR3 is CASSHSYAEQFF. The CDR3 bases that were read are TGTGCCAGCTCTCACAGCTATGCTGAGCAGTTC.

This clone was seen a handful of times. The germline and genes are mouse ones. Sequencing ends 1 residue short of the CDR3 end; the germline J gene provides the rest. The chain employs TRBV26 and TRBJ2-5; no clear D. V was clipped by 4 bases and J by 0 bases, with 8 bases between them. The CDR3 has 14 amino acids. The germline gives CDR1 KGHPV, CDR2 FQNQEV (reference sequence). The CDR3 reads CASSPTFNQDTQYF. The DNA read from the CDR3 is TGTGCCAGCAGTCCTACATTTAACCAAGACACCCAGTAC.

A remark on this clone: Gene and germline names: mouse. The read ends 1 residue early relative to the CDR3; the germline J gene fills the gap. V and J are TRBV20 and TRBJ1-1, with D tentatively TRBD1 (6 bases). Trimming cost V 0 bases and J 8 bases, with 10 bases left between them. This CDR3 has 12 residues. In germline, CDR1 is GFQATS, CDR2 STVNSAI. The CDR3 loop reads CGARETGGEVFF. The CDR3 DNA, read in part, is TGTGGTGCTAGGGAGACAGGAGGGGAAGTCTTC.

This clone ranks as large. Gene names follow the mouse nomenclature. Sequencing ends 1 residue short of the CDR3 end; the germline J gene provides the rest. The V gene is TRBV26, the J gene TRBJ2-7, with a weak D call TRBD1 (7 bases). The CDR3 runs to 13 residues. Germline values: CDR1 KGHPV, CDR2 FQNQEV (reference sequence). V was trimmed by 3 bases and J by 7 bases, leaving 13 bases between them. Partial CDR3 DNA: TGTGCCAGCAGTCTAGAGGGGGCTGGGGAACAGTAC. Its translation is CASSLEGAGEQY. In full, the CDR3 is CASSLEGAGEQYF. Full variable domain (outside the CDR3, taken from reference TRBV26 and TRBJ2-7): NSKVIQTPRYLVKGQGQKAKMRCIPEKGHPVVFWYQQNKNNEFKFLINFQNQEVLQQIDMTEKRFSAECPSNSPCSLEIQSSEAGDSALYLCASSLEGAGEQYFGPGTRLTVL.

As concerns this clone: Each gene name is a mouse one. The CDR3 end falls 1 residue outside the read, so it is completed with the germline J gene. This rearrangement joins TRBV13-2 to TRBJ2-5; 11 bases are a match to TRBD1. Losses at the gene ends were 5 bases for V and 3 bases for J; bases not matched to a gene: 2. The germline CDR1 and CDR2 sequences are NNHNN and SYGAGS (reference sequence). CDR3 length equals 14 residues. The chain's CDR3 is CASGDRGPQDTQYF. The CDR3 DNA, read in part, is TGTGCCAGCGGGGACAGGGGGCCGCAAGACACCCAGTAC.

The sample holds a few counts of this clone. The genes are named according to mouse. The DNA ends 1 residue before the CDR3 does, and the rest of the CDR3 is filled in from the germline J gene. The V gene is TRBV17, the J gene TRBJ2-2, with D maybe TRBD1 (5 bases). This CDR3 has 13 amino acids. V was cut by 4 bases and J by 3 bases, with 6 bases left in between. Germline V gene data show CDR1 as MNHDT and CDR2 as YYDKIL. CDR3 DNA, as far as it was read: TGTGCTAGCAGTACCAGGGACACCGGGCAGCTCTAC. It yields the protein CASSTRDTGQLY. The CDR3 in full is CASSTRDTGQLYF.

A note on this clone: Genes and germline come from the mouse. The CDR3 end falls 1 residue outside the read, so it is completed with the germline J gene. V and J are TRBV26 and TRBJ1-5; a weak D match, TRBD1 (6 bases). V lost 6 bases to trimming and J lost 5 bases, with 11 bases between them. This CDR3 spans 13 amino acids. Per the germline V gene, CDR1 is KGHPV and CDR2 is FQNQEV (reference sequence). Incomplete CDR3 DNA: TGTGCCAGCAGCCGGGACACATACCAGGCTCCGCTT. Amino acids: CASSRDTYQAPL. The entire CDR3 reads CASSRDTYQAPLF. Filled out from reference TRBV26 and TRBJ1-5, the complete variable domain reads NSKVIQTPRYLVKGQGQKAKMRCIPEKGHPVVFWYQQNKNNEFKFLINFQNQEVLQQIDMTEKRFSAECPSNSPCSLEIQSSEAGDSALYLCASSRDTYQAPLFGEGTRLSVL.

This clone was recorded a few times. The gene names here belong to mouse. With the read ending 1 residue before the CDR3 end, the germline J gene is used to fill in that end. The gene calls are TRBV5 and TRBJ2-1; D is uncertain. The CDR3 is 11 amino acids. From germline, CDR1 is LGHNA and CDR2 YNLKQL (reference sequence). Trimming took 5 bases from V and 1 from J, leaving 0 bases between them. The CDR3 sequence: CASSNYAEQFF. CDR3 DNA (partial): TGTGCCAGCAGCAACTATGCTGAGCAGTTC.

This clone was counted only a few times. Mouse names are used for the genes. The read halts 1 residue ahead of the CDR3 end, with the missing end drawn from the germline J gene. The genes are TRBV24 and TRBJ2-5; 7 bases are a match to TRBD1. The trim removed 2 bases at V and 3 bases at J, leaving 2 bases unmatched. CDR3 length: 14 residues. CDR1 KGHTA and CDR2 FRNEEI come from the germline V gene. The CDR3: CASSLRGQQDTQYF. Partial CDR3 DNA: TGTGCCAGCAGTCTGAGGGGACAGCAAGACACCCAGTAC.

This clone was seen only a few times. Each gene name is a mouse one. The read falls 1 residue short of the CDR3 end, and the missing part is taken from the germline J gene. This chain links TRBV3 with TRBJ1-4, with TRBD1 matching 8 bases. Trimming removed 6 bases from V and 3 bases from J; junction bases left unmatched: 3. CDR1 is SNHLY and CDR2 is FYNGKV in the germline V gene (reference sequence). CDR3 length equals 14 residues. Incomplete CDR3 DNA: TGTGCCAGCAGTCACAGGGGGGCCAACGAAAGATTATTT. It yields the protein CASSHRGANERLF. The whole CDR3 reads CASSHRGANERLFF.

In its sample, this clone was seen a few times. Gene names are the mouse ones. The read finishes 1 residue shy of the CDR3 end, and the germline J gene is used to complete it. The chain employs TRBV13-1 and TRBJ2-7; either TRBD1 or TRBD2 may supply D (6 bases each). The CDR3 is made up of 13 amino acids. Germline values: CDR1 NSHNY, CDR2 SYGAGN. V was clipped by 5 bases and J by 0 bases, with 9 bases between them. The CDR3 DNA, read in part, is TGTGCCAGCAGAGGGGGGAGCTCCTATGAACAGTAC. Its protein product is CASRGGSSYEQY. The complete CDR3 protein is CASRGGSSYEQYF.